This TCR beta chain derives from a study of tumor-infiltrating lymphocytes in localized non-small cell lung cancer (dated by TCRdb to about 2021). For context, the study as a whole: The cohort covered several histologies, both smokers and never-smokers, and patients whose samples were collected after neoadjuvant chemotherapy. Each patient provided resected tumor tissue plus uninvolved lung tissue from the same patient, with the uninvolved lung tissue described as non-adjacent to the tumor. Alongside flow cytometry, multiplex immunofluorescence, RNA-seq, exome sequencing and proteomics, TCR sequencing was applied to the same patients as one of several integrated assays. The overall ICON cohort was composed of over a hundred surgical patients with localized non-small cell lung cancer whose tumors were resected. The paired tumor versus uninvolved lung comparison of immunoSEQ T-cell fraction included about 54 patients. Broad study findings and their caveats: TCR-derived T-cell fraction did not differ between the flow cytometry-defined immunotypes IM1 (good prognosis) and IM2 (poor prognosis). Different pieces of the same tissue were used for different assays, so technical variation could not be separated from intratumor heterogeneity. Higher T cell infiltration in tumors than in uninvolved lung tissue was supported by TCRbeta sequencing, consistent with immunofluorescence CD3 counts. Assay coverage differed among patients according to how much tissue was available, so only a subset of the cohort had TCR sequencing.

This clone was counted a few times. The clone's antigen remains unknown. Base qualities are not recorded, but no much larger clone differs from it by a single base. The T-cell fraction in tumor and uninvolved lung tissue was obtained from TCR sequencing using the immunoSEQ assay. As for how the authors treated the data: In the survival analysis, patients were divided into a high T-cell fraction group (upper tertile) and a low T-cell fraction group (lower two tertiles), and the two groups were compared using a log-rank test. A signed-rank test was used to test paired tumor versus uninvolved lung differences in T-cell fraction. Imported from immuneACCESS, the table was reduced by TCRdb to in-frame sequences with V and J called. These copies leave out some clones; in studies compared against another copy, an unresolved V gene accounts for under half, and the cause of the remainder is not known. V and J calls and clone size come straight from that table; D and trimming were deduced from the DNA. In all, the sample holds more than 9,500 clones, and about 82% of those were seen once. The ten largest clones take up about 12% of the sample.

Enrollment in ICON was initiated in 2016, and the last patient was enrolled in 2018. Fresh tumor and matched uninvolved tissue for in-depth immune analyses, including TCR sequencing, were collected from a subcohort of around 76 patients. No cell sorting was done, and TCR sequencing was instead run on DNA isolated from bulk tissue. This sequence was found in a human donor with non-small cell lung cancer. The specimen was uninvolved lung tissue not adjacent to the tumor.

At the DNA level, the sequence is TGCGCCAGCAGCTTTTTCACGGCCTACGAGCAGTACTTC. Its amino acids are CASSFFTAYEQYF. The receptor chain draws on TRBV5-1 and TRBJ2-7, with the identity of the D gene unclear. V lost 2 bases and J lost 2 bases; the stretch between them is 8 bases long. For CDR1 and CDR2, the germline V gene lists SGHRS and YFSETQ. From the cysteine up to the phenylalanine, the CDR3 has a length of 13 residues. Only CDR3 DNA remains: 39 bases, in frame from the first base.